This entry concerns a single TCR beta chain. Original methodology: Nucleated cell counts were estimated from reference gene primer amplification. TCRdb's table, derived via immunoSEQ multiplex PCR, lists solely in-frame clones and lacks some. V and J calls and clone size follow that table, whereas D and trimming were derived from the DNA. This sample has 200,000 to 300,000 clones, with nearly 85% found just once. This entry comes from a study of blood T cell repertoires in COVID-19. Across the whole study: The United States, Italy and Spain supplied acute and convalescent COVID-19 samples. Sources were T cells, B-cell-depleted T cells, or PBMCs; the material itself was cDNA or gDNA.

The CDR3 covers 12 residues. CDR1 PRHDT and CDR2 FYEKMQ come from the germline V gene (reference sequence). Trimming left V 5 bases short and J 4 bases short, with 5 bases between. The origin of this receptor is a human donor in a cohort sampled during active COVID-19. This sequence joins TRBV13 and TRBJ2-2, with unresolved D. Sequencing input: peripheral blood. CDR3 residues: CASSILTGELFF. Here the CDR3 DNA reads TGTGCCAGCAGCATCCTCACCGGGGAGCTGTTTTTT.